This T cell receptor (beta chain) comes out of a study of radiotherapy plus CTLA-4 blockade in lung cancer. Study at large: Disease control was seen in about 30% of patients, objective responses in about 18%. Notes on the study in general: In blood, after radiotherapy plus ipilimumab, tumor-derived TCR clones expanded.

Germline V gene lookup returns CDR1 SGDLS and CDR2 YYNGEE. Trimming took off 4 bases at V and 4 bases at J, with 11 bases between the two ends. The CDR3 is 13 residues long. Notes on this clone: What it binds is not known.

Repertoires were generated with immunoSEQ multiplex PCR, while TCRdb's copy carries only in-frame clones and drops some. The sample yields 52,000 or so clones, roughly 84% seen once. The TCR was taken from a human donor with non-small cell lung cancer who had a partial response to radiotherapy plus ipilimumab. The material was peripheral blood, obtained from a patient treated with radiotherapy plus ipilimumab. This chain joins TRBV9 and TRBJ1-1, with a weak D call TRBD1 (5 bases). The DNA of the CDR3 is TGTGCCAGCAGCACCCAGGGTGGCACTGAAGCTTTCTTT. Protein sequence: CASSTQGGTEAFF.